This TCR beta chain was captured in a study of identical twins. TCRdb re-derived calls from the 5' RACE reads in MiXCR, one entry per CDR3 protein. Here the sample spans fewer than 550,000 distinct CDR3 sequences, roughly 15% being singletons. V shed 8 bases and J shed 2 bases, with 11 bases lying between them. The CDR3 loop spans 13 amino acids. The germline CDR1 and CDR2 sequences are SNHLY and FYNNEI. These data were likewise used in another study, on yellow fever vaccine responses in identical twins.

The sequence derives from a woman aged 18 to 35 in good health. The genes are TRBV2 and TRBJ2-3, with a possible D match to TRBD1 (5 bases). Sequenced: CD4+ T cells sorted from blood. CDR3 sequence: CASVQGVTDTQYF. CDR3 nucleotides: TGTGCCAGCGTCCAGGGTGTCACAGATACGCAGTATTTT.